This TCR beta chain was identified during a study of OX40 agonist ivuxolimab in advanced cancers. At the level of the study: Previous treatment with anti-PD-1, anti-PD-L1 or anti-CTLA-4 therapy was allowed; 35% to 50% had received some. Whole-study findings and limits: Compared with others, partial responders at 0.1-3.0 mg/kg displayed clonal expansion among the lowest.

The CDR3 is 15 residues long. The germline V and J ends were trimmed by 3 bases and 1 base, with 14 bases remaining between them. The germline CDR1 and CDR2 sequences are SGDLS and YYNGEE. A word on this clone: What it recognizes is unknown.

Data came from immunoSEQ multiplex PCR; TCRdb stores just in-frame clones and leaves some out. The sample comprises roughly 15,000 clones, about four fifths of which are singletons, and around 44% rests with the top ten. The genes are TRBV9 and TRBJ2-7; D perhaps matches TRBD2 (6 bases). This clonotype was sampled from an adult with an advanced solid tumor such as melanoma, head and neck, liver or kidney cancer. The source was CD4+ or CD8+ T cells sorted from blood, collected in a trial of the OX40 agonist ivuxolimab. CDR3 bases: TGTGCCAGCAGCGCCGATACCGGGACTTCCTACGAGCAGTACTTC. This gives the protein CASSADTGTSYEQYF. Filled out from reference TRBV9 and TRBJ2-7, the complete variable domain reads DSGVTQTPKHLITATGQRVTLRCSPRSGDLSVYWYQQSLDQGLQFLIQYYNGEERAKGNILERFSAQQFPDLHSELNLSSLELGDSALYFCASSADTGTSYEQYFGPGTRLTVT.